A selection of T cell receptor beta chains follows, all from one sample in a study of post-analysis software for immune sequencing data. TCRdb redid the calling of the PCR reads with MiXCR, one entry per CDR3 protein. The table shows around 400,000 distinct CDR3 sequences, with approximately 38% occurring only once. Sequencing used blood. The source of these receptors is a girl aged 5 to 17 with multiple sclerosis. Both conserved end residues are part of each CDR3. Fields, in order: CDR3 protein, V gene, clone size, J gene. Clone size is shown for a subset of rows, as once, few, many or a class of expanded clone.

CASSLVDRAHGYTF,TRBV5-6,NA,TRBJ1-2
CASSKTGGGYTF,TRBV27,NA,TRBJ1-2
CASSGQGSRYEQYF,TRBV12-3/TRBV12-4,few,TRBJ2-7
CASSYSIAHQRGGKLFF,TRBV6-6,NA,TRBJ1-4
CASSLEASYTDTQYF,TRBV5-1,NA,TRBJ2-3
CSARGQSAQYF,TRBV20-1,NA,TRBJ2-7
CASKDPRGQSRPTEAFF,TRBV4-1,NA,TRBJ1-1
CASSFLDGPLRSTQKRRGYTF,TRBV12-3/TRBV12-4,few,TRBJ1-2
CASSYPGQENPFYGYTF,TRBV7-9,few,TRBJ1-2
CASSFGGQGSHEQYF,TRBV7-6,NA,NA
CASSGLSTDTQYF,TRBV27,few,TRBJ2-3
CAISARKETQYF,TRBV10-3,few,TRBJ2-5
CASSPRDRGLFGEKNIQYF,TRBV3-1,few,TRBJ2-4